One sample yielded the 14 T cell receptor beta chains listed below, sequenced in a study of shared clonotypes between healthy human individuals. CD45RO-negative cells were positively selected for CCR7, leaving out terminally differentiated effector memory CD45RA+ cells. Only in-frame clones appear in the TCRdb table, and some are missing; sequencing was by immunoSEQ multiplex PCR. Of around 2,000,000 clones in the sample, about 92% were seen once. Sequencing was carried out using naive CD8+ T cells from PBMCs. The origin of the receptors is a man aged 18 to 35 in good health. Some clones in this sample may be carry-over from other donors' samples.

The chain combines TRBV7-2 with TRBJ2-7; TRBD2 is a possible D gene (5 bases). CDR3 length: 13 amino acids. V gave up 3 bases and J gave up 6 bases, with 12 bases separating them. Germline V CDR1 and CDR2: SGHTA, FQGNSA. The DNA for the CDR3 is TGTGCCAGCAGCTTGGTTGGGAGACCCGAGCAGTACTTC. Protein: CASSLVGRPEQYF.

The chain has TRBV7-3 and TRBJ2-2; TRBD2 is a possible D gene (5 bases). Germline V gives CDR1 SGHTA, CDR2 FQGTGA. This CDR3 contains 16 residues. Trimming removed 0 bases from V and 4 bases from J, with 12 bases in between. The CDR3 DNA sequence: TGTGCCAGCAGCTTAACGCTCAGCGGTCGCACCGGGGAGCTGTTTTTT. Translated: CASSLTLSGRTGELFF.

As for this clone: This sample also contains other DNA sequences that code for the same CDR3. This chain links TRBV27 with TRBJ1-1, with D uncertain. Deletions cut 2 bases from V and 1 base from J, with 5 bases between. Germline V gene lookup returns CDR1 MNHEY and CDR2 SMNVEV (reference sequence). This CDR3 has 13 amino acids. CDR3 nucleotide sequence: TGTGCCAGCAGTTTACTGGAGAACACTGAAGCTTTCTTT. Translation: CASSLLENTEAFF.

The chain joins TRBV7-3 to TRBJ1-1, with a possible D match to TRBD1 (6 bases). Trimming cost V 5 bases and J 4 bases, with 17 bases left between them. CDR3 length: 15 amino acids. Germline V gene lookup returns CDR1 SGHTA and CDR2 FQGTGA. The CDR3 is CASSQWGASRTEAFF. For the CDR3, the DNA is TGTGCCAGCAGCCAATGGGGGGCGTCTCGCACTGAAGCTTTCTTT. Together with reference TRBV7-3 and TRBJ1-1, the CDR3 gives the full variable domain: GAGVSQTPSNKVTEKGKYVELRCDPISGHTALYWYRQSLGQGPEFLIYFQGTGAADDSGLPNDRFFAVRPEGSVSTLKIQRTERGDSAVYLCASSQWGASRTEAFFGQGTRLTVV.

The chain joins TRBV9 to TRBJ2-7; 12 bases line up with TRBD2. CDR1 and CDR2 (germline): SGDLS, YYNGEE. CDR3 size: 16 residues. The junction had 8 bases not matched to a gene; V was cut back by 0 bases and J by 7 bases. The chain's CDR3 is CASSVASASGRGEQYF. Here the CDR3 DNA reads TGTGCCAGCAGCGTAGCTTCGGCTAGCGGGAGGGGAGAGCAGTACTTC.

The V and J genes are TRBV11-2 and TRBJ2-7; D may be TRBD1 (6 bases). V lost 5 bases and J lost 6, with 8 bases in between. From germline, CDR1 is SGHAT and CDR2 FQNNGV. This CDR3 spans 11 amino acids. DNA of the CDR3: TGTGCCAGCAGCCAAGGGGGCGAGCAGTACTTC. Its translation is CASSQGGEQYF.

V and J are TRBV28 and TRBJ2-2; the D call may be TRBD1 or TRBD2 (6 bases each). The CDR3 is made up of 16 amino acids. Germline V gene sequence: CDR1 MDHEN, CDR2 SYDVKM. Deletions cut 6 bases from V and 6 bases from J, with 20 bases between. Written as DNA, the CDR3 is TGTGCCAGCAGCCCAGGGGAGGTGGGTCTCGCCGGGGAGCTGTTTTTT. Translated: CASSPGEVGLAGELFF. The entire variable domain, with the rest obtained from reference TRBV28 and TRBJ2-2, is as follows: DVKVTQSSRYLVKRTGEKVFLECVQDMDHENMFWYRQDPGLGLRLIYFSYDVKMKEKGDIPEGYSVSREKKERFSLILESASTNQTSMYLCASSPGEVGLAGELFFGEGSRLTVL.

The chain has TRBV10-3 and TRBJ2-1; 8 bases are a match to TRBD2. The CDR3 spans 17 residues. The germline V gene encodes CDR1 ENHRY and CDR2 SYGVKD. With V trimmed by 0 bases and J by 1 base, 5 bases remained unmatched. CDR3 residues: CAISESMAGGSYNEQFF. The DNA for the CDR3 is TGTGCCATCAGTGAGTCGATGGCGGGAGGTTCCTACAATGAGCAGTTCTTC.

The chain employs TRBV13 and TRBJ1-1, with D unresolved. The length of the CDR3 is 12 residues. The V and J ends lost 5 bases and 4 bases respectively, with 8 bases between them. Germline V gene lookup returns CDR1 PRHDT and CDR2 FYEKMQ (reference sequence). The DNA for the CDR3 is TGTGCCAGCAGCACATCATCCACTGAAGCTTTCTTT. As protein: CASSTSSTEAFF.

This clone showed up just once. The chain links TRBV9 to TRBJ2-4; 10 positions agree with TRBD2. The CDR3 has 16 amino acids. Losses at the gene ends were 4 bases for V and 7 bases for J; bases not matched to a gene: 11. CDR1 and CDR2 from the germline V gene are SGDLS and YYNGEE. The CDR3 DNA reads as TGTGCCAGCAGCCCCTTAGCGGGAGGCTGGTGGAACATTCAGTACTTC. It yields the protein CASSPLAGGWWNIQYF. The complete variable domain, with remaining parts taken from reference TRBV9 and TRBJ2-4, reads DSGVTQTPKHLITATGQRVTLRCSPRSGDLSVYWYQQSLDQGLQFLIQYYNGEERAKGNILERFSAQQFPDLHSELNLSSLELGDSALYFCASSPLAGGWWNIQYFGAGTRLSVL.

The genes are TRBV15 and TRBJ2-2; D remains unclear. Germline V gene data show CDR1 as LNHNV and CDR2 as YYDKDF (reference sequence). Trimming removed 7 bases from V and 8 bases from J, with 17 bases in between. This CDR3 has 14 residues. The CDR3 nucleotides are TGTGCCACCACCCTGGGTGGAGAATCTGGGGAGCTGTTTTTT. It codes for CATTLGGESGELFF.

V is TRBV5-6 and J is TRBJ2-7, with a possible D match to TRBD2 (6 bases). CDR3 length equals 15 residues. Trimming removed 0 bases from V and 1 base from J, with 11 bases in between. Germline CDR1 and CDR2: SGHDT and YYEEEE. The CDR3 sequence: CASSLGDSPSYEQYF. The DNA for the CDR3 is TGTGCCAGCAGCTTGGGGGACTCACCTTCCTACGAGCAGTACTTC.

This sequence joins TRBV5-5 and TRBJ2-7, with D possibly matching TRBD2 (6 bases). CDR1 SGHKS and CDR2 YYEKEE come from the germline V gene (reference sequence). The CDR3 has 14 residues. The germline V and J ends were trimmed by 0 bases and 5 bases, with 12 bases remaining between them. In nucleotides, the CDR3 is TGTGCCAGCAGCTTGGAAGGTGGAGGGGACGAGCAGTACTTC. The encoded protein is CASSLEGGGDEQYF.

V and J are TRBV7-9 and TRBJ2-1; 14 nucleotides align to TRBD2. V shed 5 bases, J shed 6 bases, and the junction held 9 bases outside the gene matches. This CDR3 contains 17 residues. Per the germline V gene, CDR1 is SEHNR and CDR2 is FQNEAQ (reference sequence). DNA of the CDR3: TGTGCCAGCAGCCAGGGACTAGCGGGAGAGGGACGCAATGAGCAGTTCTTC. It yields the protein CASSQGLAGEGRNEQFF.